The 27 T cell receptor beta chains reported below all come from one sample, sequenced in a study of T-cell reconstitution after alpha-beta-depleted transplantation in children. For TCRbeta, the library was prepared with unique molecular identifiers. In TCRdb, the PCR reads were re-called with MiXCR into one record per CDR3 protein. The table includes 670,000 or so distinct CDR3 sequences, about an eighth detected once. The material sequenced was PBMCs, taken before TCRalphabeta/CD19-depleted stem cell transplant. Every receptor here comes from a girl aged 2-10 years with congenital amegakaryocytic thrombocytopenia, due to receive a stem cell transplant.

This clonotype was counted many times. V and J are TRBV10-3 and TRBJ2-3; D perhaps matches TRBD1 (7 bases). The CDR3 is 14 residues long. Trimming took off 8 bases at V and 0 bases at J, with 12 bases between the two ends. Germline V gene sequence: CDR1 ENHRY, CDR2 SYGVKD. DNA of the CDR3: TGTGCCATCCAGACAGGGACTAGCACAGATACGCAGTATTTT. Encoded protein: CAIQTGTSTDTQYF.

This clonotype was recorded many times. This chain links TRBV5-1 with TRBJ2-1; TRBD2 matches at 16 bases. Germline V gene lookup returns CDR1 SGHRS and CDR2 YFSETQ. The CDR3 contains 18 residues. V was pared by 2 bases and J by 6 bases, with 8 bases of the junction left unmatched. The CDR3 DNA sequence: TGCGCCAGCAGCTTCATGGGACTAGCGGGAGGGCAATCCAATGAGCAGTTCTTC. It specifies CASSFMGLAGGQSNEQFF.

This clonotype was observed at least ten times. This rearrangement joins TRBV5-1 to TRBJ2-7; TRBD1 matches at 8 bases. The CDR3 contains 15 residues. Germline lookup yields CDR1 SGHRS and CDR2 YFSETQ. V lost 1 base to trimming and J lost 3 bases; unmatched junction nucleotides: 6. CDR3 loop: CASSLWGQVDYEQYF. CDR3 DNA: TGCGCCAGCAGCTTGTGGGGACAGGTTGACTACGAGCAGTACTTC.

Concerning this clonotype: Given a much more abundant clone one base away, this may be a read error. The chain joins TRBV20-1 to TRBJ2-2; TRBD1 is a possible D gene (5 bases). The CDR3 is 14 residues long. Germline V gene sequence: CDR1 DFQATT, CDR2 SNEGSKA (reference sequence). CDR3 DNA: TGCAGTGCTATATTTCAGGGATCCACCAGGGAGCTGTTTTTT. Amino acids: CSAIFQGSTRELFF.

The gene calls are TRBV19 and TRBJ1-4, with D uncertain. Germline V gene lookup returns CDR1 LNHDA and CDR2 SQIVND (reference sequence). The V gene lost 4 bases and the J gene lost 8 bases, with 11 bases spanning the gap. This CDR3 contains 13 residues. The CDR3 is CASSTRVREKLFF. CDR3 coding DNA: TGTGCCAGTAGTACGAGGGTGCGGGAAAAACTGTTTTTT.

This clonotype was recorded a few times. The rearrangement links TRBV11-2 to TRBJ2-1; no reliable D call. Trimming took 0 bases from V and 10 from J, leaving 13 bases between them. Germline CDR1 and CDR2: SGHAT and FQNNGV. The CDR3 totals 14 residues. The CDR3 region has the DNA TGTGCCAGCAGCTTAGAGAGTGGGGTCAGCGAGCAGTTCTTC. Translating gives CASSLESGVSEQFF.

The table lists this clonotype with a few counts. The V call is TRBV27, the J call TRBJ1-2; D is ambiguous. Looked up from germline, CDR1 is MNHEY and CDR2 is SMNVEV (reference sequence). CDR3 length equals 13 residues. The V end lost 2 bases, the J end lost 5 bases, and 9 bases lay between the germline ends. The CDR3 coding sequence is TGTGCCAGCAGTTTAGGAAACGGTTATGGCTACACCTTC. It translates to CASSLGNGYGYTF.

The chain couples TRBV18 to TRBJ2-3; D is possibly TRBD2 (5 bases). Germline V lookup: CDR1 KGHSH, CDR2 LQKENI. The CDR3 length is 13 residues. With 6 bases removed from V and 4 bases from J, the gap between germline ends came to 11 bases. In DNA form, the CDR3 reads TGTGCCAGCTCTGACCCAGCGGCAGATACGCAGTATTTT. Its protein product is CASSDPAADTQYF.

V usage is TRBV5-1 and J usage is TRBJ2-7; D tentatively fits TRBD1 or TRBD2 (5 bases each). CDR1 is SGHRS, CDR2 YFSETQ, per germline. Trimming took off 5 bases at V and 1 base at J, with 16 bases between the two ends. This CDR3 has 15 residues. The CDR3, as DNA: TGCGCCAGCAGTTACACCGGGACGGAGTCCTACGAGCAGTACTTC. This codes for CASSYTGTESYEQYF. The variable domain in full, with the rest retrieved from reference TRBV5-1 and TRBJ2-7, is KAGVTQTPRYLIKTRGQQVTLSCSPISGHRSVSWYQQTPGQGLQFLFEYFSETQRNKGNFPGRFSGRQFSNSRSEMNVSTLELGDSALYLCASSYTGTESYEQYFGPGTRLTVT.

The table lists this clonotype with a few counts. V gene TRBV10-3 combines with J gene TRBJ2-5, with 8 bases lining up with TRBD1. Germline V CDR1 and CDR2: ENHRY, SYGVKD. Unmatched junction bases numbered 8, after V lost 8 bases and J lost 0 bases. CDR3 length: 15 residues. The CDR3 DNA follows: TGTGCCATCGACGACAGGGGTGGACACCAAGAGACCCAGTACTTC. Protein product: CAIDDRGGHQETQYF.

This clonotype was seen ten or more times. CDR3: CASKQGAGNTIYF. In DNA, the CDR3 is TGTGCCAGCAAGCAGGGAGCTGGAAACACCATATATTTT. The rearrangement uses TRBV12-3 or TRBV12-4 and TRBJ1-3, with D possibly TRBD1 on 5 matching bases. Trimming took 7 bases from V and 2 from J, leaving 9 bases between them. This CDR3 is 13 amino acids long.

CDR3 residues: CACCQAYLDGSTDTQYF. As DNA, the CDR3 is TGTGCCTGCTGCCAAGCGTATCTTGACGGGAGCACAGATACGCAGTATTTT. The rearrangement links TRBV3-1 to TRBJ2-3, with D unclear. V shed 11 bases and J shed 0 bases, with 24 bases lying between them. The CDR3 consists of 17 residues. The germline gives CDR1 LGHDT, CDR2 YNNKEL (reference sequence).

The chain links TRBV27 to TRBJ2-7; 10 bases are a match to TRBD2. V lost 4 bases to trimming and J lost 8 bases; unmatched junction nucleotides: 11. Per the germline V gene, CDR1 is MNHEY and CDR2 is SMNVEV (reference sequence). The CDR3 is 15 residues long. This CDR3 is CASSSIRTTSGKQYF. CDR3 DNA sequence: TGTGCCAGCAGTTCGATACGCACCACTAGCGGGAAGCAGTACTTC.

A word on this clonotype: This may come from a read error, since a much larger clone is one base off. The gene calls are TRBV5-1 and TRBJ2-3; D is uncertain. V was trimmed by 4 bases and J by 1 base, leaving 13 bases between them. The CDR3 spans 15 residues. Per germline, CDR1 SGHRS and CDR2 YFSETQ. CDR3 sequence reads: CASSRSTARTDTQYF. The DNA for the CDR3 is TGCGCCAGCAGCAGGTCGACCGCCCGCACAGATACGCAGTATTTT.

This clonotype was counted ten times or more. The chain is built from TRBV20-1 and TRBJ2-1; D may be TRBD2 (5 bases). The germline gives CDR1 DFQATT, CDR2 SNEGSKA (reference sequence). With 7 bases removed from V and 7 bases from J, the gap between germline ends came to 8 bases. This CDR3 is 10 amino acids long. The CDR3 DNA reads TGCAGTGTCGGGAAAAATGAGCAGTTCTTC. This codes for CSVGKNEQFF.

The V call is TRBV14, the J call TRBJ1-4; D might be TRBD1 (5 bases). Trimming took off 1 base at V and 5 bases at J, with 20 bases between the two ends. The CDR3 is 18 residues long. CDR1 and CDR2 (germline): SGHDN, FVKESK. Here the CDR3 reads CASSQGKLSGQRNEKLFF. In nucleotides, the CDR3 is TGTGCCAGCAGCCAAGGAAAGCTATCAGGGCAGCGAAATGAAAAACTGTTTTTT.

This clonotype was detected ten times or more. This chain joins TRBV20-1 and TRBJ2-3; TRBD2 matches at 8 bases. The CDR3 has 15 residues. Germline V gene data show CDR1 as DFQATT and CDR2 as SNEGSKA (reference sequence). The CDR3 DNA sequence: TGCAGCCTTACTAGCGGCCTGGGGGGGCCAGATACGCAGTATTTT. This translates into CSLTSGLGGPDTQYF.

This chain links TRBV7-9 with TRBJ2-7; tentatively, D is TRBD1 (6 bases). The CDR3 extends over 15 amino acids. V was cut by 5 bases and J by 3 bases, with 17 bases left in between. Germline CDR1 is SEHNR and CDR2 is FQNEAQ (reference sequence). The CDR3 nucleotides read TGTGCCAGCAGCACTAACCAGGGGAAGGGCTACGAGCAGTACTTC. This gives the protein CASSTNQGKGYEQYF.

This clonotype has a handful of counts. The chain couples TRBV7-9 to TRBJ1-4; D might be TRBD1 (6 bases). The CDR3 runs to 16 residues. Deletions cut 3 bases from V and 0 bases from J, with 11 bases between. Looked up from germline, CDR1 is SEHNR and CDR2 is FQNEAQ (reference sequence). CDR3 nucleotide sequence: TGTGCCAGCAGCTTTCGGACAGTGGCAACTAATGAAAAACTGTTTTTT. Translated: CASSFRTVATNEKLFF.

The chain couples TRBV9 to TRBJ2-4; the D is unclear. The CDR3 is 12 amino acids. From germline, CDR1 is SGDLS and CDR2 YYNGEE. V lost 4 bases and J 7 bases, leaving 9 bases between the germline ends. For the CDR3, the DNA is TGTGCCAGCAGCACCTCGGATAACATTCAGTACTTC. Protein sequence: CASSTSDNIQYF.

In this sample, this clonotype turned up many times. J is TRBJ1-4 and V is TRBV6-5; weak D call: TRBD1 (6 bases). The germline V gene encodes CDR1 MNHEY and CDR2 SVGAGI. V was pared by 0 bases and J by 5 bases, with 10 bases between. The CDR3 has 15 amino acids. The CDR3 bases are TGTGCCAGCAGTTACTCTCCAGGGGTAAATGAAAAACTGTTTTTT. It codes for CASSYSPGVNEKLFF.

The chain couples TRBV20-1 to TRBJ2-1, with D unclear. Trimming took off 2 bases at V and 8 bases at J, with 13 bases between the two ends. Germline V gene sequence: CDR1 DFQATT, CDR2 SNEGSKA (reference sequence). The CDR3 is 13 amino acids. In DNA form, the CDR3 reads TGCAGTGCTAGACGTCCTGCATGGGATGAGCAGTTCTTC. The encoded protein is CSARRPAWDEQFF.

The chain is built from TRBV29-1 and TRBJ2-7; 11 positions match TRBD1. The trim removed 6 bases at V and 6 bases at J, leaving 10 bases unmatched. Germline CDR1 and CDR2: SQVTM and ANQGSEA. The CDR3 contains 14 residues. CDR3 protein: CSVGGWTGGGEQYF. The DNA of the CDR3 is TGCAGCGTGGGGGGGTGGACAGGGGGCGGCGAGCAGTACTTC.

This clonotype was recorded many times. The junction shows a germline mismatch at one end, possibly a read error. The chain uses TRBV20-1 and TRBJ2-1; 12 bases agree with TRBD2. The CDR3 has 18 amino acids. From germline, CDR1 is DFQATT and CDR2 SNEGSKA (reference sequence). CDR3 sequence reads: CSARGEVRASGRGNEQFF. CDR3 DNA sequence: TGCAGTGCCAGAGGAGAGGTCCGGGCTAGCGGGAGGGGTAATGAGCAGTTCTTC.

This clonotype occurred many times. The rearrangement joins TRBV20-1 to TRBJ2-7; 9 bases map to TRBD2. CDR1 DFQATT and CDR2 SNEGSKA come from the germline V gene (reference sequence). Trimming at V came to 1 base and at J to 4 bases, leaving 8 bases not matched to a gene. This CDR3 comprises 15 residues. The CDR3, as DNA: TGCAGTGCTAGAGGCGGGAGGGCTGACTTGTACGAGCAGTACTTC. The encoded protein is CSARGGRADLYEQYF.

In this sample, this clonotype turned up many times. Sequence at one end of the junction differs from germline and may be a read error. The chain couples TRBV12-3 or TRBV12-4 to TRBJ2-1; D unresolved. This CDR3 has 14 amino acids. As DNA, the CDR3 is TGTGCCAGCAATTTAGTATACTCCTACAATGAGCAGTTCTTC. Amino acid sequence: CASNLVYSYNEQFF.

As concerns this clonotype: This may arise from a read error, as a much more abundant clone is one base away. The V gene is TRBV5-1, the J gene TRBJ2-3; TRBD1 agrees at 8 bases. This CDR3 comprises 15 residues. Per the germline V gene, CDR1 is SGHRS and CDR2 is YFSETQ. Here the CDR3 reads CASNRQGSFTDRQYF. The CDR3 nucleotides read TGCGCCAGCAACCGACAGGGGAGCTTCACAGATAGGCAGTATTTT.